The present TCR beta chain was sequenced within a study of blood T cell repertoires in COVID-19. Study at large: Acute and convalescent COVID-19 specimens originated in the United States, Italy and Spain. From T cells, B-cell-depleted T cells, or PBMCs came the material, which was cDNA or gDNA.

This CDR3 region has 14 residues. Trimming removed 0 bases from V and 5 bases from J, with 10 bases in between. Looked up from germline, CDR1 is SGHDN and CDR2 is FVKESK. Original processing notes: It was from reference gene primer amplification that nucleated cell counts were estimated. The repertoire was sequenced with immunoSEQ multiplex PCR; TCRdb's copy has only in-frame clones and lacks some. V, J and clone size are taken as reported in that table, and D and trimming were inferred from the DNA itself. The sample includes 150,000 to 200,000 clones, roughly 90% of them seen just once. The sequencing input was peripheral blood. This clonotype originated in a middle-aged man with acute or convalescent COVID-19. The chain employs TRBV14 and TRBJ1-1; D call uncertain. The CDR3 coding sequence is TGTGCCAGCAGCCAAGACGGTAGGAGGACTGAAGCTTTCTTT. Translated: CASSQDGRRTEAFF.